This TCR beta chain is drawn from a study of cytomegalovirus exposure and HLA in healthy donors. Findings of the study overall: Three CMV-associated chains proved CMV antigen-specific in vitro.

With regard to this clone: Antigen unknown.

The CDR3 covers 13 residues. In germline, CDR1 is SGHDN, CDR2 FVKESK. Trimming removed 5 bases at V and 3 bases at J, with 10 bases between. Generated by immunoSEQ multiplex PCR, the TCRdb table keeps only in-frame clones and is missing some. Among almost 75,000 clones listed, around four fifths were seen once. This TCR was recovered from a man aged 30 to 45 in good health and CMV-seronegative. The specimen was PBMCs. V gene TRBV14 combines with J gene TRBJ1-1; D may be TRBD1 (5 bases). This chain's CDR3 is CASSSGLDTEAFF. The DNA for the CDR3 is TGTGCCAGCAGCTCAGGGTTGGACACTGAAGCTTTCTTT.